This record looks at one TCR beta chain sequence and its context. The data were obtained in a study of shared clonotypes between healthy human individuals. CD4+ cells were split into CD45RA+ naive and CD45RA-negative memory subsets. CDR1 MNHEY and CDR2 SVGAGI come from the germline V gene. The CDR3 consists of 14 residues. The V and J ends lost 6 bases and 0 bases respectively, with 10 bases between them. It was about 180 ng DNA, around 33,000 T cell genomes, that sorted-subset replicate PCRs used. Clones were sequenced by immunoSEQ multiplex PCR, and TCRdb holds only the in-frame ones, with some missing. The sample records around 510,000 clones, about 96% being singletons.

This chain connects TRBV6-5 to TRBJ2-3, with D tentatively TRBD1 (6 bases). The sample taken for sequencing was naive CD4+ T cells sorted from blood. Documented subset: CD45RA+ positively selected. The TCR sequence derives from a woman aged 25 to 45 in good health. The CDR3 here is CASSPGQSTDTQYF. Here the CDR3 DNA reads TGTGCCAGCAGCCCCGGACAGAGCACAGATACGCAGTATTTT.